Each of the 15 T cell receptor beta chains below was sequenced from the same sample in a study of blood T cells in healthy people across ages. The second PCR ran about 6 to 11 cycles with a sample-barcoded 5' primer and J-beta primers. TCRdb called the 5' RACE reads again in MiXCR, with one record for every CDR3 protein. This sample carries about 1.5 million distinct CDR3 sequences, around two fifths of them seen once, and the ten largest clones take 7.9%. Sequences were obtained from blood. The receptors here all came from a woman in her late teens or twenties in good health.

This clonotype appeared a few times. CDR3 in amino acids: CASSPLWGVGQYF. The CDR3 region has the DNA TGTGCCAGCAGTCCCCTTTGGGGGGTGGGGCAGTACTTC. The rearrangement links TRBV12-3 or TRBV12-4 to TRBJ2-4; the D gene is possibly TRBD2 (6 bases). The V end lost 5 bases, the J end lost 13 bases, and 18 bases lay between the germline ends. This CDR3 is built from 13 residues.

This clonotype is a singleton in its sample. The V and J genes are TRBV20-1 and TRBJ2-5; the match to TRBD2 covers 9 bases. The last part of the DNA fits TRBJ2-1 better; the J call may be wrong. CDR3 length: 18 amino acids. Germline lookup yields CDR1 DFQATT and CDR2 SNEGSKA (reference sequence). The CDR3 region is CSARGEREADGTQETQFF. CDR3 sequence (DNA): TGCAGTGCTAGAGGGGAGCGGGAGGCCGATGGGACTCAAGAGACCCAGTTCTTC.

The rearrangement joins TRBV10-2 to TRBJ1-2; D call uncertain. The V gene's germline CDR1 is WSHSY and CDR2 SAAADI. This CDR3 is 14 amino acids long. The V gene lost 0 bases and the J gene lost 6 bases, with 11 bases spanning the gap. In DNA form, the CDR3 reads TGCGCCAGCAGTGAGTCTCGGCAGTTCCATGGCTACACCTTC. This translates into CASSESRQFHGYTF.

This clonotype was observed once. The CDR3 DNA is TGTGCCAGCAGCTTGGCGAGCGGACTACTAATAAACATTCAGTACTTC. Protein product: CASSLASGLLINIQYF. This chain connects TRBV5-6 to TRBJ2-4; D might be TRBD2 (6 bases). Germline CDR1 is SGHDT and CDR2 is YYEEEE. Trimming shortened V by 0 bases and J by 6 bases, and 16 bases separated the two germline ends. The CDR3 sequence is 16 residues long.

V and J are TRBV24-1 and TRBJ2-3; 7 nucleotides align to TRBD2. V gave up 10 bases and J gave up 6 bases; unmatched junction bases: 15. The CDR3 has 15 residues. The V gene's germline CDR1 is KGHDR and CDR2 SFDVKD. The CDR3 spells CATAPGGKITDTQYF. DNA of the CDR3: TGTGCCACAGCCCCGGGGGGAAAAATTACGGATACGCAGTATTTT.

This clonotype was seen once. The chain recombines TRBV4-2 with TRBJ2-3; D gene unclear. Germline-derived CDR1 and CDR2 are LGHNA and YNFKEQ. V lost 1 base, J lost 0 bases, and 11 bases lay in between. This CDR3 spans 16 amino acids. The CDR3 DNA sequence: TGTGCCAGCAGCCAAGTATGGGGATCTAGCACAGATACGCAGTATTTT. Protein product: CASSQVWGSSTDTQYF.

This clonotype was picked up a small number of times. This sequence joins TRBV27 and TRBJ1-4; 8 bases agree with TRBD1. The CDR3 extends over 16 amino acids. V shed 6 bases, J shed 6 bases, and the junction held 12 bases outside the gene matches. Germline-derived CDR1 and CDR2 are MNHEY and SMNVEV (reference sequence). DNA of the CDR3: TGTGCCAGCAGGGCGGCTCCAGGGGGCTTCTATGAAAAACTGTTTTTT. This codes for CASRAAPGGFYEKLFF.

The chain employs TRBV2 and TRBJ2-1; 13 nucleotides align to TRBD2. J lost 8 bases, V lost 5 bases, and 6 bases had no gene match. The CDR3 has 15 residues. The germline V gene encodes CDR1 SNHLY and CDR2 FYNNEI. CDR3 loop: CASSRTSGSLDEQFF. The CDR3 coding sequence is TGTGCCAGCAGTCGGACTAGCGGGAGTTTAGATGAGCAGTTCTTC. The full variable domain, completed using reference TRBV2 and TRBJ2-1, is EPEVTQTPSHQVTQMGQEVILRCVPISNHLYFYWYRQILGQKVEFLVSFYNNEISEKSEIFDDQFSVERPDGSNFTLKIRSTKLEDSAMYFCASSRTSGSLDEQFFGPGTRLTVL.

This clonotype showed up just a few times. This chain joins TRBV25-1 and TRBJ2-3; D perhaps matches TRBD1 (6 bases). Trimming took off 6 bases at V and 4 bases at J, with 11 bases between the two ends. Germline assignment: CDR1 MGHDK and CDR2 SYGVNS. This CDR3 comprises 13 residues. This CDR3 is CASSGNRADTQYF. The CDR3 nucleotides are TGTGCCAGCAGCGGAAACAGGGCAGATACGCAGTATTTT. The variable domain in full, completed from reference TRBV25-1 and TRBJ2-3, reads EADIYQTPRYLVIGTGKKITLECSQTMGHDKMYWYQQDPGMELHLIHYSYGVNSTEKGDLSSESTVSRIRTEHFPLTLESARPSHTSQYLCASSGNRADTQYFGPGTRLTVL.

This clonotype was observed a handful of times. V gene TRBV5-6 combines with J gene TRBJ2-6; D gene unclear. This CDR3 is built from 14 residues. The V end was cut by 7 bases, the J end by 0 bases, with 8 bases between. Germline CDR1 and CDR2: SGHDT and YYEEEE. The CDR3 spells CASLTDSGANVLTF. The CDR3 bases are TGTGCCAGCCTCACGGACTCTGGGGCCAACGTCCTGACTTTC. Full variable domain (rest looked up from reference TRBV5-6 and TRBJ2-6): DAGVTQSPTHLIKTRGQQVTLRCSPKSGHDTVSWYQQALGQGPQFIFQYYEEEERQRGNFPDRFSGHQFPNYSSELNVNALLLGDSALYLCASLTDSGANVLTFGAGSRLTVL.

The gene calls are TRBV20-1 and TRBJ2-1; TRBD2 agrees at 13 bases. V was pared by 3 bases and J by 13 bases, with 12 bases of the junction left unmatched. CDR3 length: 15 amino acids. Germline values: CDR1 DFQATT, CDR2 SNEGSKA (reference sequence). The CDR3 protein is CSARIPGLAGQQQFF. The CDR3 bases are TGCAGTGCTAGGATCCCGGGACTAGCGGGACAACAACAGTTCTTC.

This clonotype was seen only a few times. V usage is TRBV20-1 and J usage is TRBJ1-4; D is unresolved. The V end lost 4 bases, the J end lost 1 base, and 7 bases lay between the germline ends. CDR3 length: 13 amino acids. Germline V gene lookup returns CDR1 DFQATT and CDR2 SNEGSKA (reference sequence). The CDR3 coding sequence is TGCAGTGCTACCAGAGTAACTAATGAAAAACTGTTTTTT. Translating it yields CSATRVTNEKLFF.

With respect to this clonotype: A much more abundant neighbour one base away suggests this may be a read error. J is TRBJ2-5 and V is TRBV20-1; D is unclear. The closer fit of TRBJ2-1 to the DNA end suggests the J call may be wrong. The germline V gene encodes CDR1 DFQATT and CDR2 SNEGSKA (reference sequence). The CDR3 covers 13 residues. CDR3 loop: CSPRPSSQETQFF. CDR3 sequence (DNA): TGCAGCCCCCGACCGAGTTCACAAGAGACCCAGTTCTTC.

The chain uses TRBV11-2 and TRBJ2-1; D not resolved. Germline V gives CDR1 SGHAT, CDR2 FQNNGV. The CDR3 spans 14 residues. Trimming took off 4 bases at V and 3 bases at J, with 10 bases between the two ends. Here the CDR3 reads CASSYSGYYNEQFF. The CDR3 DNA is TGTGCCAGCAGCTATTCCGGGTACTACAATGAGCAGTTCTTC.

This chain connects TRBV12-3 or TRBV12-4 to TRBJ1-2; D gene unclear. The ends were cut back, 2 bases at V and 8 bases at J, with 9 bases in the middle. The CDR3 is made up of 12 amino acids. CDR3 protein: CASSLYQSGYTF. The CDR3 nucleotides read TGTGCCAGCAGTTTATATCAGTCCGGCTACACCTTC.